The 14 T cell receptor beta chains below all came from one sample that was sequenced in a study of CXCR3-negative and CXCR3-positive naive CD8 T cells. Study-level points and caveats: In CXCR3-positive naive cells, the TRB CDR3s were more hydrophobic than in CXCR3-negative naive cells.

Libraries were UMI-labeled 5' RACE TRB cDNA. TCRdb reprocessed the 5' RACE reads and keeps a single row for each CDR3 protein, giving no DNA. Its table records 150,000 to 180,000 distinct CDR3 sequences. These TCRs are of unknown antigen specificity. Source material: naive CXCR3+ CD8+ T cells from blood. Sample subset: CD45RO-CCR7+CD27+CD95- naive CD8+ T cells expressing CXCR3 (TNR3+). These TCRs come from a human donor in good health. Some clones in this sample may be carry-over from other donors' samples.

The V call is TRBV5-1, the J call TRBJ2-1; the D call of TRBD2 rests on TCRdb alone, since no DNA is present to check it. CDR1 and CDR2 from the germline V gene are SGHRS and YFSETQ. The CDR3 sequence is 15 residues long. This CDR3 reads CASSLEASKYGEQFF. Full variable domain (rest looked up from reference TRBV5-1 and TRBJ2-1): KAGVTQTPRYLIKTRGQQVTLSCSPISGHRSVSWYQQTPGQGLQFLFEYFSETQRNKGNFPGRFSGRQFSNSRSEMNVSTLELGDSALYLCASSLEASKYGEQFFGPGTRLTVL.

This chain joins TRBV29-1 and TRBJ2-2; TCRdb lists TRBD1, though no DNA is available to test this call. Germline CDR1 is SQVTM and CDR2 is ANQGSEA. There are 17 residues in the CDR3. The CDR3 is CSVERGRTGTNTGELFF.

The J gene is TRBJ2-3, the V gene TRBV7-9. The germline CDR1 and CDR2 sequences are SEHNR and FQNEAQ (reference sequence). The CDR3 loop spans 12 amino acids. The CDR3 loop is CASSDSTDTQYF.

The genes are TRBV29-1 and TRBJ2-2; TCRdb's D call of TRBD1 is untestable without DNA. The CDR3 contains 13 residues. CDR1 and CDR2 (germline): SQVTM, ANQGSEA. This CDR3 reads CSLTDSYTGELFF.

The J gene is TRBJ2-1, the V gene TRBV29-1; TCRdb selects TRBD2, and the lack of DNA leaves this call unchecked. The CDR3 covers 19 residues. In germline, CDR1 is SQVTM, CDR2 ANQGSEA. CDR3 amino acids: CSVESGTSPQLSSYNEQFF.

The J gene is TRBJ2-2, the V gene TRBV5-1; TCRdb designates TRBD2, a call that cannot be tested without DNA. The germline gives CDR1 SGHRS, CDR2 YFSETQ. This CDR3 spans 19 amino acids. CDR3 sequence reads: CASSYPSILAGGNTGELFF. The full variable domain, its missing parts supplied by reference TRBV5-1 and TRBJ2-2, is KAGVTQTPRYLIKTRGQQVTLSCSPISGHRSVSWYQQTPGQGLQFLFEYFSETQRNKGNFPGRFSGRQFSNSRSEMNVSTLELGDSALYLCASSYPSILAGGNTGELFFGEGSRLTVL.

This chain uses TRBV11-3 with TRBJ2-1; TCRdb calls TRBD1, which cannot be checked without DNA. CDR1 is SGHNT, CDR2 YENEEA, per germline. This CDR3 region has 14 residues. The CDR3 loop reads CASSPRDRPNEQFF. The full variable domain, in which reference TRBV11-3 and TRBJ2-1 provide the parts outside the CDR3, is EAGVVQSPRYKIIEKKQPVAFWCNPISGHNTLYWYLQNLGQGPELLIRYENEEAVDDSQLPKDRFSAERLKGVDSTLKIQPAELGDSAVYLCASSPRDRPNEQFFGPGTRLTVL.

The chain links TRBV2 to TRBJ2-5; the D call from TCRdb, TRBD2, cannot be confirmed without DNA. CDR1 is SNHLY and CDR2 is FYNNEI in the germline V gene. This CDR3 comprises 14 residues. CDR3 loop: CASSGAEVQETQYF.

The rearrangement joins TRBV29-1 to TRBJ2-5; no DNA is available, so the TRBD1 call from TCRdb remains unchecked. Germline loops: CDR1 SQVTM, CDR2 ANQGSEA. The CDR3 contains 16 residues. CDR3 amino acids: CSVGEGTGALWETQYF.

This CDR3 is CASSERDSTYEQYF. V is TRBV18 and J is TRBJ2-7; with no DNA, the TCRdb D assignment of TRBD2 cannot be verified. The CDR3 extends over 14 amino acids. Per germline, CDR1 KGHSH and CDR2 LQKENI.

This chain joins TRBV29-1 and TRBJ2-1; TCRdb picks TRBD2, but there is no DNA to check that call. This CDR3 region has 13 residues. Germline V gene data show CDR1 as SQVTM and CDR2 as ANQGSEA. The CDR3 loop reads CSVESGRTYEQFF.

The V gene is TRBV28, the J gene TRBJ2-7; TCRdb lists TRBD1, though no DNA is available to test this call. Germline CDR1 and CDR2: MDHEN and SYDVKM. The CDR3 is 15 residues long. CDR3 in amino acids: CASSLSGTGYDEQYF.

The chain employs TRBV29-1 and TRBJ2-3; TCRdb picks TRBD1, but there is no DNA to check that call. CDR3 length: 15 amino acids. From germline, CDR1 is SQVTM and CDR2 ANQGSEA. The CDR3 sequence: CSVERKGQGIDTQYF.

V usage is TRBV6-4 and J usage is TRBJ2-7; TCRdb proposes TRBD1, but this gene call is untestable without DNA. The CDR3 is 16 amino acids. Per germline, CDR1 MRHNA and CDR2 SNTAGT. The CDR3: CASSESGQSPIHEQYF.